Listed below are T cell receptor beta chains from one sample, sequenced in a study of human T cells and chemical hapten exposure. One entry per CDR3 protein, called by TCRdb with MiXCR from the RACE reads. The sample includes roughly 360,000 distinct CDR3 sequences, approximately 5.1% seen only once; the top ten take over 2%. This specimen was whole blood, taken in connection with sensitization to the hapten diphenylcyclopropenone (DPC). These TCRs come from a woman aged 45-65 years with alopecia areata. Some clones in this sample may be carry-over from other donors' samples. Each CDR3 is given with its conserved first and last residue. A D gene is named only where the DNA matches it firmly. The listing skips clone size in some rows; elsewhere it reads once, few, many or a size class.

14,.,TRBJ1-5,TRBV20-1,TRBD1,CSASRDRSNQPQHF,TGCAGTGCTAGCCGGGACAGGAGTAATCAGCCCCAGCATTTT
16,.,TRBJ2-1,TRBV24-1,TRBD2,CATSGSGGPEDNEQFF,TGTGCCACCAGCGGAAGCGGGGGGCCGGAAGACAATGAGCAGTTCTTC
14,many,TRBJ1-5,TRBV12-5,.,CASGPGGRGQPQHF,TGTGCTAGTGGTCCTGGGGGCAGGGGACAGCCCCAGCATTTT
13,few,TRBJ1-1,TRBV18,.,CASSPGGETEAFF,TGTGCCAGCTCACCAGGCGGAGAGACTGAAGCTTTCTTT
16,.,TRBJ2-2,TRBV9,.,CASSAPGPPNTGELFF,TGTGCCAGCAGCGCACCCGGACCGCCGAACACCGGGGAGCTGTTTTTT
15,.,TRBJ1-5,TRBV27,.,CASSLGGKRGQPQHF,TGTGCCAGCAGTTTAGGAGGGAAGAGGGGCCAGCCCCAGCATTTT
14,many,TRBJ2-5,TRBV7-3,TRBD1,CASSPGTGGETQYF,TGTGCCAGCAGCCCAGGGACAGGGGGGGAGACCCAGTACTTC
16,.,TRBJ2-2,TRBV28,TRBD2,CASSFSLAGRTGELFF,TGTGCCAGCAGTTTTTCGCTAGCGGGTCGTACCGGGGAGCTGTTTTTT
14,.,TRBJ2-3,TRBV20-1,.,CSAITWERTYTQYF,TGCAGTGCTATTACGTGGGAGAGAACATATACGCAGTATTTT
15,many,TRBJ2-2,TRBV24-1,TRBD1,CATSDPGQGAGELFF,TGTGCCACCAGTGACCCCGGACAGGGGGCCGGGGAGCTGTTTTTT
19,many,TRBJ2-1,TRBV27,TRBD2,CASSLRLLAGVSAHNEQFF,TGTGCCAGCAGTTTACGGCTCTTGGCGGGGGTTTCCGCGCACAATGAGCAGTTCTTC
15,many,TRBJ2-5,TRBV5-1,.,CASSLRAGVEETQYF,TGCGCCAGCAGCCTACGGGCCGGGGTAGAGGAGACCCAGTACTTC
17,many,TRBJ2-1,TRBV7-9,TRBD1,CASSLAGSQGALNEQFF,TGTGCCAGCAGCTTAGCGGGGAGTCAGGGGGCTCTTAATGAGCAGTTCTTC
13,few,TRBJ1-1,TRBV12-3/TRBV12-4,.,CASSSSKRAEAFF,TGTGCCAGCAGTTCGTCGAAACGGGCTGAAGCTTTCTTT
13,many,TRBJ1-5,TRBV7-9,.,CASSLGTRQPQHF,TGTGCCAGCAGCTTGGGGACGCGACAGCCCCAGCATTTT
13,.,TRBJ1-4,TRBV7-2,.,CASGMGLGEKLFF,TGTGCCAGTGGAATGGGGCTCGGTGAAAAACTGTTTTTT
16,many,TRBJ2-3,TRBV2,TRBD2,CASSEGLATSTDTQYF,TGTGCCAGCAGTGAAGGACTAGCGACTAGCACAGATACGCAGTATTTT
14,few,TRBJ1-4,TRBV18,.,CASSPGAEGEKLFF,TGTGCCAGCTCACCCGGGGCTGAAGGAGAAAAACTGTTTTTT
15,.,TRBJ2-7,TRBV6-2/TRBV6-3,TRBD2,CASSTTSGSSYEQYF,TGTGCCAGCAGCACCACTAGCGGGAGCTCCTACGAGCAGTACTTC
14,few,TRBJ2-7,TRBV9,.,CASSVGTGPYEQYF,TGTGCCAGCAGCGTAGGGACGGGCCCCTACGAGCAGTACTTC
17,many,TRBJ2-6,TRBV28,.,CASTLGTARTGANVLTF,TGTGCCAGCACCCTGGGGACCGCGAGGACTGGGGCCAACGTCCTGACTTTC
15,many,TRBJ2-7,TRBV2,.,CASSEGSRGPYEQYF,TGTGCCAGCAGTGAGGGATCGAGAGGACCCTACGAGCAGTACTTC
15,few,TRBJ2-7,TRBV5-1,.,CASSLVGSISYEQYF,TGCGCCAGCAGCTTGGTAGGCAGTATTTCCTACGAGCAGTACTTC
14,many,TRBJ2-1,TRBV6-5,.,CASSPLSGVYEQFF,TGTGCCAGCAGCCCCCTGTCGGGGGTCTATGAGCAGTTCTTC
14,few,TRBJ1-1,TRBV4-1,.,CASGLPSKGAEAFF,TGCGCCAGCGGGTTGCCCTCTAAGGGAGCTGAAGCTTTCTTT
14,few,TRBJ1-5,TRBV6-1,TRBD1,CASSQGQSHQPQHF,TGTGCCAGCAGTCAGGGACAGAGTCATCAGCCCCAGCATTTT
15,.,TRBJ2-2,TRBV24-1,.,CATSDFQANTGELFF,TGTGCCACCAGTGATTTTCAGGCGAACACCGGGGAGCTGTTTTTT
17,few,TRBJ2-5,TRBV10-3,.,CAISRDLRDAGGETQYF,TGTGCCATCAGTCGCGACCTGCGGGATGCCGGAGGAGAGACCCAGTACTTC
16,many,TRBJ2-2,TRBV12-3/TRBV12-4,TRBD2,CASSLTSGRATGELFF,TGTGCCAGCAGCCTAACTAGCGGGAGGGCCACCGGGGAGCTGTTTTTT
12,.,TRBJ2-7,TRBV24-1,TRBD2,CATSWGSGVQYF,TGTGCCACCAGTTGGGGCAGCGGGGTGCAGTACTTC
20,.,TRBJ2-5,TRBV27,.,CASSSGGRGLFRGPQETQYF,TGTGCCAGCAGTTCTGGGGGGAGGGGGCTCTTCCGGGGACCGCAAGAGACCCAGTACTTC
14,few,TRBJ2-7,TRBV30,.,CAWSVGPHRNEQYF,TGTGCCTGGAGTGTTGGGCCCCACCGGAACGAGCAGTACTTC
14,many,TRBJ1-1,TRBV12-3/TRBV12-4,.,CASSFGVGYTEAFF,TGTGCCAGCAGTTTCGGGGTTGGGTACACTGAAGCTTTCTTT
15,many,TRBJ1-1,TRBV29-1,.,CSAQHRTDLNTEAFF,TGCAGCGCGCAGCACCGGACGGACTTGAACACTGAAGCTTTCTTT
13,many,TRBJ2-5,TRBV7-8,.,CASSLLEGETQYF,TGTGCCAGCAGCCTCCTGGAGGGAGAGACCCAGTACTTC
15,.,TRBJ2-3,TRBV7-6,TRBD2,CASSHPSGSGDTQYF,TGTGCCAGCAGCCATCCTAGCGGGAGCGGAGATACGCAGTATTTT
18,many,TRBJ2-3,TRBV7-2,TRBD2,CASSLADASGGVRDTQYF,TGTGCCAGCAGCTTAGCGGATGCTAGCGGGGGGGTTCGGGATACGCAGTATTTT
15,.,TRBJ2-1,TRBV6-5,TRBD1,CASSPGQDSGNEQFF,TGTGCCAGCAGTCCGGGACAGGATTCGGGCAATGAGCAGTTCTTC
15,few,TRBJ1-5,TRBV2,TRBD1,CASRGTAYSNQPQHF,TGTGCCAGCAGAGGGACAGCATATAGCAATCAGCCCCAGCATTTT
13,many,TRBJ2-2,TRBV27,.,CASSFRRTGELFF,TGTGCCAGCAGCTTTCGGAGAACCGGGGAGCTGTTTTTT